Each of the 5 T cell receptor beta chains below was sequenced from the same sample in a study of blood T cell repertoires in COVID-19. TCRdb's copy holds only in-frame clones and misses some; the assay was immunoSEQ multiplex PCR. The sample has roughly 120,000 clones, around three quarters seen once; the top ten hold about 4.5%. Sequenced: peripheral blood. The receptors were gathered from a human donor in a cohort sampled during active or convalescent COVID-19.

The chain has TRBV3-1 (or the pseudogene TRBV3-2) and TRBJ2-1; the match to TRBD2 covers 7 bases. This CDR3 comprises 15 residues. Germline V CDR1 and CDR2: LGHDT, YNNKEL (reference sequence). The junction had 5 bases not matched to a gene; V was cut back by 0 bases and J by 6 bases. The CDR3 DNA is TGTGCCAGCAGCCAAGATGGGAGGGGAGGCAATGAGCAGTTCTTC. This gives the protein CASSQDGRGGNEQFF.

Notes on this clone: One end of the junction is discordant with germline, which a read error may explain. The chain links TRBV5-1 to TRBJ1-2; 10 nucleotides line up with TRBD1. This CDR3 has 13 amino acids. Germline assignment: CDR1 SGHRS and CDR2 YFSETQ. DNA of the CDR3: TGCGCCAGCAGTTTGGGACAGGGGAATGGCTACACCTTC. It translates to CASSLGQGNGYTF.

This chain uses TRBV3-1 (or the pseudogene TRBV3-2) with TRBJ2-1; 9 nucleotides align to TRBD2. V gave up 3 bases and J gave up 5 bases; unmatched junction bases: 5. The CDR3 runs 15 residues. In germline, CDR1 is LGHDT, CDR2 YNNKEL (reference sequence). CDR3 amino acids: CASSHSGSFHNEQFF. The CDR3 DNA follows: TGTGCCAGCAGCCATAGCGGGAGTTTCCACAATGAGCAGTTCTTC.

The chain couples TRBV24-1 to TRBJ2-3, with D possibly being TRBD2 (7 bases). Germline V lookup: CDR1 KGHDR, CDR2 SFDVKD. The V gene lost 5 bases and the J gene lost 1 base, with 12 bases spanning the gap. CDR3 length equals 15 residues. The CDR3 loop reads CATSAAGARTDTQYF. CDR3 in DNA: TGTGCCACCAGTGCCGCGGGGGCCCGCACAGATACGCAGTATTTT.

The chain combines TRBV5-5 with TRBJ1-5; D unresolved. Trimming removed 4 bases at V and 1 base at J, with 12 bases between. The germline CDR1 and CDR2 sequences are SGHKS and YYEKEE (reference sequence). The CDR3 contains 15 residues. CDR3 nucleotides: TGTGCCAGCAGCCTCATCAGTCCGAGCAATCAGCCCCAGCATTTT. It yields the protein CASSLISPSNQPQHF.